The 4 T cell receptor beta chains given below trace back to one sample, sequenced in a study of CD8+ T cells in alopecia areata. The treatment here: oral pan-JAK inhibitor, 5-10 mg twice daily. Isolated RNA was reverse transcribed into cDNA used as the sequencing template. Repertoires were generated with immunoSEQ multiplex PCR, while TCRdb's copy carries only in-frame clones and drops some. The data contain about 210,000 clones, around two fifths of them singletons. The sequencing used CD4+ T cells sorted from blood, collected at approximately week 36, from a patient treated with tofacitinib. These receptors came from a human donor with alopecia areata.

Of note for this clone: The sample has other DNA sequences that encode this CDR3 too. V is TRBV9 and J is TRBJ1-5, with 11 nucleotides matching TRBD1. The V and J ends lost 3 bases and 5 bases, in that order; junction bases with no gene match: 1. CDR3 length: 14 amino acids. Germline V gene sequence: CDR1 SGDLS, CDR2 YYNGEE. The chain's CDR3 is CASSAGQGDQPQHF. The CDR3 nucleotides are TGTGCCAGCAGCGCGGGACAGGGGGATCAGCCCCAGCATTTT.

This chain connects TRBV6-5 to TRBJ1-1; D is unclear. CDR1 is MNHEY, CDR2 SVGAGI, per germline. This CDR3 is 11 amino acids long. Trimming removed 8 bases from V and 7 bases from J, with 11 bases in between. The CDR3 loop is CASQRKGEAFF. For the CDR3, the DNA is TGTGCCAGCCAGCGGAAAGGTGAAGCTTTCTTT.

Only a few counts were recorded for this clone. The J gene is TRBJ2-5, the V gene TRBV29-1, with D hard to call. Germline loops: CDR1 SQVTM, CDR2 ANQGSEA. The CDR3 loop spans 12 amino acids. V gave up 7 bases and J gave up 4 bases, with 13 bases separating them. CDR3 region: CSGTLGRETQYF. The CDR3 nucleotides are TGCAGCGGAACCCTAGGGCGAGAGACCCAGTACTTC.

This clone was seen more than once but under ten times. The V and J genes are TRBV29-1 and TRBJ1-2; D call uncertain. The germline CDR1 and CDR2 sequences are SQVTM and ANQGSEA. Trimming removed 7 bases from V and 7 bases from J, with 13 bases in between. This CDR3 is built from 11 residues. The CDR3 DNA reads as TGCAGCGCAAGGGTGAGCTCTGGCTACACCTTC. It yields the protein CSARVSSGYTF.